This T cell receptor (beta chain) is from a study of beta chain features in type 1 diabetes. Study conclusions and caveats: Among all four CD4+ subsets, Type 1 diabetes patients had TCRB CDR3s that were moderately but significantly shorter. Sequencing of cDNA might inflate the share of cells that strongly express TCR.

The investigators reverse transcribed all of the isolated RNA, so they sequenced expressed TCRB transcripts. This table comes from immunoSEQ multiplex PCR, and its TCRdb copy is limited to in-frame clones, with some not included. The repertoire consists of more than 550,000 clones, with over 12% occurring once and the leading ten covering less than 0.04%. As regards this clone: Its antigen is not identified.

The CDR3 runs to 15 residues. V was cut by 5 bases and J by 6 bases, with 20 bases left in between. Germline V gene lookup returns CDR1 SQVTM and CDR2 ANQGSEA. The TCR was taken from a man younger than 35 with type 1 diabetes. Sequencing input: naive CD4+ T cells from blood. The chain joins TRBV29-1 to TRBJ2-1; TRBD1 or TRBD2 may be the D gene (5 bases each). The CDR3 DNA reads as TGCAGCGTTCTTCGGACGGGACCTCCGTTCAATGAGCAGTTCTTC. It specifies CSVLRTGPPFNEQFF.